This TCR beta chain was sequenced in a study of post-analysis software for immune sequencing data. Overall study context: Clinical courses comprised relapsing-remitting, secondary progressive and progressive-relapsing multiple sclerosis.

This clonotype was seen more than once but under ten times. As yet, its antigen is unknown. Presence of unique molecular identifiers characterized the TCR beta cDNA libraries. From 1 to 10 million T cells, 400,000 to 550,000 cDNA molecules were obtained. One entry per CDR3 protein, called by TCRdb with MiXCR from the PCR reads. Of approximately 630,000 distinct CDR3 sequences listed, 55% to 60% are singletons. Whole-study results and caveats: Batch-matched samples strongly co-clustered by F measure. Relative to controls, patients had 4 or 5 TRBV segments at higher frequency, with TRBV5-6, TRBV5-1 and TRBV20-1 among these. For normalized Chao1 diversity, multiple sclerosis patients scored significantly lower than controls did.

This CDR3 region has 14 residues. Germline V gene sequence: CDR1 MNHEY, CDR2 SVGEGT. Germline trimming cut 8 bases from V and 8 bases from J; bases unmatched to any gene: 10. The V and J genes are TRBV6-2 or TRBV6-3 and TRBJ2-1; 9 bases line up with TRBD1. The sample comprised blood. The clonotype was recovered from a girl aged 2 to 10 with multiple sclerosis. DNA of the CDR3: TGTGCCAGCTATAGTGGACAGGGGTTCGATGAGCAGTTCTTC. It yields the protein CASYSGQGFDEQFF.